This T cell receptor beta chain was sequenced during a study of T cells in Graves' hyperthyroidism and ophthalmopathy. Researchers amplified the TCR beta CDR3 regions from RNA transcripts. When the TCR CDR3 underwent first-round RT-PCR, the HTBI primer set was used. TCRdb itself ran the multiplex PCR reads through MiXCR, one entry per CDR3 protein. The data contain hundreds of thousands of distinct CDR3 sequences, around 38% of them singletons. Germline V gives CDR1 ENHRY, CDR2 SYGVKD. CDR3 length equals 14 residues. V dropped 4 bases and J dropped 4; count of bases not matched to a gene: 4. This clonotype was observed at least ten times.

The TCR sequence derives from a man aged 18 to 29 with Graves' hyperthyroidism. The chain joins TRBV10-3 to TRBJ1-1, with 9 nucleotides matching TRBD1. The sample was blood. For the CDR3, the DNA is TGTGCCATCAGTGGGGGGACAGGGCCCACTGAAGCTTTCTTT. Protein: CAISGGTGPTEAFF.